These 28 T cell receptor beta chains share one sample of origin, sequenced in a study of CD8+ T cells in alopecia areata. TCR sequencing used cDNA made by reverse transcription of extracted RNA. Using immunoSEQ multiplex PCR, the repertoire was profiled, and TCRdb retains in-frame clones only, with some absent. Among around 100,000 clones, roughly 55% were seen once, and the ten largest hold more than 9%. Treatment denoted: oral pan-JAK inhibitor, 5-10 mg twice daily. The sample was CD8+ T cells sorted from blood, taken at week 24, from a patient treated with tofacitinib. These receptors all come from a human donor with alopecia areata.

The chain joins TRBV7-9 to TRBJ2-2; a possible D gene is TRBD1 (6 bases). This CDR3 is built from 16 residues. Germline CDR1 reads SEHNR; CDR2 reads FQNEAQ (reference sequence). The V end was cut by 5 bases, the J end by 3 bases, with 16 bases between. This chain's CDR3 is CASSPRTNRDTGELFF. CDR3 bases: TGTGCCAGCAGCCCCCGCACTAACAGGGACACCGGGGAGCTGTTTTTT.

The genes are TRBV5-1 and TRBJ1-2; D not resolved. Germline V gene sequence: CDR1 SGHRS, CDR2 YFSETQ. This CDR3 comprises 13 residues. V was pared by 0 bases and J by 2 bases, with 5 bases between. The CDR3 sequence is CASSLGGNYGYTF. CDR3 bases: TGCGCCAGCAGCTTGGGAGGGAACTATGGCTACACCTTC.

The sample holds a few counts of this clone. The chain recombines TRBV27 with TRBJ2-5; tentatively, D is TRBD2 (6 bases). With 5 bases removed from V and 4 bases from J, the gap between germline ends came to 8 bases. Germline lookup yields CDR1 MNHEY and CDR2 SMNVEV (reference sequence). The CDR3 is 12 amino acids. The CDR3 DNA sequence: TGTGCCAGCAGTATGGGGGGAGAGACCCAGTACTTC. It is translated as CASSMGGETQYF.

The CDR3 DNA reads TGTGCCAGCAGCCAAGGCCCCGTCTATGGCTACACCTTC. It is translated as CASSQGPVYGYTF. The J gene is TRBJ1-2, the V gene TRBV4-2; D unclear. From germline, CDR1 is LGHNA and CDR2 YNFKEQ. The ends were cut back, 1 base at V and 4 bases at J, with 7 bases in the middle. CDR3 length: 13 amino acids.

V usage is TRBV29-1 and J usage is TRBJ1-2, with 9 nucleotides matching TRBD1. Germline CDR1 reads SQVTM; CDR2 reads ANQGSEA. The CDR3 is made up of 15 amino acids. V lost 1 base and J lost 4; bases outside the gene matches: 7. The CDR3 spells CSVEGQGDGIYGYTF. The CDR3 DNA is TGCAGCGTTGAAGGACAGGGGGATGGTATCTATGGCTACACCTTC.

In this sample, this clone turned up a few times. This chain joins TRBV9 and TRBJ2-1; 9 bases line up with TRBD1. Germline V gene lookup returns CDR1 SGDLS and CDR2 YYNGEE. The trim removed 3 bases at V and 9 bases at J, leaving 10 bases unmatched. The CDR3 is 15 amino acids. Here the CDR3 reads CASSERTGVIGEQFF. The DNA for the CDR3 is TGTGCCAGCAGCGAGAGGACAGGGGTTATTGGTGAGCAGTTCTTC.

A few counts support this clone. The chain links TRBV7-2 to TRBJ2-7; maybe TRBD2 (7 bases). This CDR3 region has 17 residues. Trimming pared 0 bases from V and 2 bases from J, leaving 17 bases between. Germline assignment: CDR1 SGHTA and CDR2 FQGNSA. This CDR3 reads CASSLATRGGAPYEQYF. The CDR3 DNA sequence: TGTGCCAGCAGCTTAGCAACCAGAGGGGGGGCCCCCTACGAGCAGTACTTC.

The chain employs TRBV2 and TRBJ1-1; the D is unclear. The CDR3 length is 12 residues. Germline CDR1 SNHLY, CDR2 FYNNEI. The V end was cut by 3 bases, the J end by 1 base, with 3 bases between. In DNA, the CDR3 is TGTGCCAGCAGTGAGGGGAACACTGAAGCTTTCTTT. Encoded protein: CASSEGNTEAFF.

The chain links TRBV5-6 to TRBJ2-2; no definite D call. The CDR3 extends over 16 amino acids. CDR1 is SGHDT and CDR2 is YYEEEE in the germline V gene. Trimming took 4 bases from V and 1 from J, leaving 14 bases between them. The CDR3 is CASSPDWARNTGELFF. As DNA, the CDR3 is TGTGCCAGCAGCCCCGACTGGGCGCGGAACACCGGGGAGCTGTTTTTT.

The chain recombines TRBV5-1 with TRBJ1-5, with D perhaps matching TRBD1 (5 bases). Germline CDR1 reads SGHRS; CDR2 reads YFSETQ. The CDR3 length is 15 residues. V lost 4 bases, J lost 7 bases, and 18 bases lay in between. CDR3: CASSPTGGTLQPQHF. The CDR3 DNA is TGCGCCAGCAGCCCTACGGGAGGGACCCTGCAGCCCCAGCATTTT.

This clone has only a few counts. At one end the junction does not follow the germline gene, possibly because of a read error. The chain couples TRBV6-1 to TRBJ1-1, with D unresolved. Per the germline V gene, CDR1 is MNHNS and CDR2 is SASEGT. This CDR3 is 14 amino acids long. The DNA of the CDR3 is TGTGCCATCAGTGTCGGCGGGGTGAACACTGAAGCTTTCTTT. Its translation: CAISVGGVNTEAFF.

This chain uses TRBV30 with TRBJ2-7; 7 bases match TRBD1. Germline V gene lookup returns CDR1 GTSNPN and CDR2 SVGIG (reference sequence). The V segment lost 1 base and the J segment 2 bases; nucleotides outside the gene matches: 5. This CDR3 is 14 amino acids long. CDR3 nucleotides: TGTGCCTGGAGTGAAGGGGGCAGACCCTACGAGCAGTACTTC. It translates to CAWSEGGRPYEQYF.

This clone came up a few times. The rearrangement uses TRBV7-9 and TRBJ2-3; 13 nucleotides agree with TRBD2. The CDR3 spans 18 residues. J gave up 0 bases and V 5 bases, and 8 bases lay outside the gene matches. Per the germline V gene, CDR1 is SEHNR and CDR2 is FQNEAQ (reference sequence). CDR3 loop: CASSPGLAGEPSTDTQYF. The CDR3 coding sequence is TGTGCCAGCAGCCCAGGACTAGCGGGGGAGCCTAGCACAGATACGCAGTATTTT.

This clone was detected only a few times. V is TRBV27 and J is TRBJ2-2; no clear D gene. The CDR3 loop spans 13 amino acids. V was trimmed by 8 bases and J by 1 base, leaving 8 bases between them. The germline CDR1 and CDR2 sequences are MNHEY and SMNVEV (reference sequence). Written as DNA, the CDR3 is TGTGCCAGCGCCTCCAGGAACACCGGGGAGCTGTTTTTT. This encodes CASASRNTGELFF.

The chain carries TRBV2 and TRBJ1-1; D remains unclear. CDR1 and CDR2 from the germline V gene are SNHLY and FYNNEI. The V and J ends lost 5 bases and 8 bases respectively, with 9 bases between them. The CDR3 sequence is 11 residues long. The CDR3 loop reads CASSLGPEAFF. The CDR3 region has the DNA TGTGCCAGCAGTCTCGGTCCGGAAGCTTTCTTT.

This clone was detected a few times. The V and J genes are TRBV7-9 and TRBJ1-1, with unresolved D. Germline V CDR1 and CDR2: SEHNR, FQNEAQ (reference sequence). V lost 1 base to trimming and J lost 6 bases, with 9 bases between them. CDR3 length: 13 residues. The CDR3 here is CASSLGPSPEAFF. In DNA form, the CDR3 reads TGTGCCAGCAGCTTAGGACCTTCTCCTGAAGCTTTCTTT. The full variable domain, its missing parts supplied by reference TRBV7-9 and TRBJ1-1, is DTGVSQNPRHKITKRGQNVTFRCDPISEHNRLYWYRQTLGQGPEFLTYFQNEAQLEKSRLLSDRFSAERPKGSFSTLEIQRTEQGDSAMYLCASSLGPSPEAFFGQGTRLTVV.

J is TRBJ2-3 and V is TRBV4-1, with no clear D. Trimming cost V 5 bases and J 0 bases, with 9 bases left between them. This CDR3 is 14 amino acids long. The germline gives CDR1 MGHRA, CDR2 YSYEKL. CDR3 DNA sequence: TGCGCCAGCAGCTTCAGCAGGAGCACAGATACGCAGTATTTT. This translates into CASSFSRSTDTQYF.

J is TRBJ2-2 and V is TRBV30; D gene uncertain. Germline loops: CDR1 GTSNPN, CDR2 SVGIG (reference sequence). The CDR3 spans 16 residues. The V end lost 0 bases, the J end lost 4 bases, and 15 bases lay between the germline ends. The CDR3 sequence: CAWSVLEFTGTGELFF. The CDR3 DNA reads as TGTGCCTGGAGTGTACTTGAATTCACCGGCACCGGGGAGCTGTTTTTT.

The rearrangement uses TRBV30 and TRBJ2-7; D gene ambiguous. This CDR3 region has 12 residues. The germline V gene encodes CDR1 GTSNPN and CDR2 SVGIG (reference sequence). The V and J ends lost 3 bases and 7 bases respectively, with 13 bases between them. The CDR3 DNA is TGTGCCTGGAGGTCCTCCCCCAGGGAGCAGTACTTC. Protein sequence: CAWRSSPREQYF. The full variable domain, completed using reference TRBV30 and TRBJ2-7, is SQTIHQWPATLVQPVGSPLSLECTVEGTSNPNLYWYRQAAGRGLQLLFYSVGIGQISSEVPQNLSASRPQDRQFILSSKKLLLSDSGFYLCAWRSSPREQYFGPGTRLTVT.

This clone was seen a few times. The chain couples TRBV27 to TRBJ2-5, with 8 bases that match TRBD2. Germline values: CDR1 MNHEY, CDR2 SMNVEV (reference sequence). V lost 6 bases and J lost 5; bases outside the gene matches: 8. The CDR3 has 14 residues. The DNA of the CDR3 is TGTGCCAGCAGATTCACGGGGGGGCTGGAGACCCAGTACTTC. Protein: CASRFTGGLETQYF.

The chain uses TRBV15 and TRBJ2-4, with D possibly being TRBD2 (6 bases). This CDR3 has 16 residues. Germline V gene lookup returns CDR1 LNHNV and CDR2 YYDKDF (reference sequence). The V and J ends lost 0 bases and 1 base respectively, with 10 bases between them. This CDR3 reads CATSRDPGGAKNIQYF. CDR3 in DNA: TGTGCCACCAGCAGAGATCCCGGGGGTGCCAAAAACATTCAGTACTTC. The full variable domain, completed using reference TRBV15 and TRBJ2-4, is DAMVIQNPRYQVTQFGKPVTLSCSQTLNHNVMYWYQQKSSQAPKLLFHYYDKDFNNEADTPDNFQSRRPNTSFCFLDIRSPGLGDTAMYLCATSRDPGGAKNIQYFGAGTRLSVL.

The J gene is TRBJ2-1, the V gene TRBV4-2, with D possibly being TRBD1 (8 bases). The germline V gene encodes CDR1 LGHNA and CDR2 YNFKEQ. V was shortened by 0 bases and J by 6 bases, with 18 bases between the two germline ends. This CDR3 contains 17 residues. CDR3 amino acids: CASSQDGEGQAPNEQFF. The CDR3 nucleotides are TGTGCCAGCAGCCAAGATGGGGAGGGACAGGCGCCCAATGAGCAGTTCTTC.

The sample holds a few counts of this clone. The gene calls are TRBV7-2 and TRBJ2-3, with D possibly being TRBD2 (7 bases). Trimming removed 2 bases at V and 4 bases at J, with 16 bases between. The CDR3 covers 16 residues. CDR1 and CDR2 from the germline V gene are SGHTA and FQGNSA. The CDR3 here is CASSLSGGAVADTQYF. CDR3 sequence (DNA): TGTGCCAGCAGCTTAAGTGGGGGGGCCGTCGCAGATACGCAGTATTTT.

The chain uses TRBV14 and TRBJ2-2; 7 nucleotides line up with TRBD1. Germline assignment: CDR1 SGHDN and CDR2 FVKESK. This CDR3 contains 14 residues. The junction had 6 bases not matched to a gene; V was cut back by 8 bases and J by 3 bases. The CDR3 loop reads CASRKTGDTGELFF. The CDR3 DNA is TGTGCCAGCCGAAAAACAGGGGACACCGGGGAGCTGTTTTTT.

CDR3 loop: CASSLLSGGAKGEQFF. In nucleotides, the CDR3 is TGTGCCAGCAGCCTCCTTAGCGGGGGGGCCAAGGGTGAGCAGTTCTTC. The chain carries TRBV11-2 and TRBJ2-1; TRBD2 agrees at 11 bases. The CDR3 loop spans 16 amino acids. Germline-derived CDR1 and CDR2 are SGHAT and FQNNGV. V shed 5 bases, J shed 9 bases, and the junction held 12 bases outside the gene matches.

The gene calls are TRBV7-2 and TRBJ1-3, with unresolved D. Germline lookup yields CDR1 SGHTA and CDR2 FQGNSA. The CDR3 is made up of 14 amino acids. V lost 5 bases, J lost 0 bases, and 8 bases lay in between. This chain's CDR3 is CASSPKSSGNTIYF. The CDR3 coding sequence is TGTGCCAGCAGCCCGAAATCCTCTGGAAACACCATATATTTT.

CDR3 region: CASSETGADSGNTIYF. CDR3 nucleotides: TGTGCCAGCAGTGAGACAGGGGCGGACTCTGGAAACACCATATATTTT. The rearrangement uses TRBV2 and TRBJ1-3, with 8 bases that match TRBD1. V dropped 3 bases and J dropped 0; count of bases not matched to a gene: 4. The CDR3 is 16 residues long. Germline CDR1 SNHLY, CDR2 FYNNEI.

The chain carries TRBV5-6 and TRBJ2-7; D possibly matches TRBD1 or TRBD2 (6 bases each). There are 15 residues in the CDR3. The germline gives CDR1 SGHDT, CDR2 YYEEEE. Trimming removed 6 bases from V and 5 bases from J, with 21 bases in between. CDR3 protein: CASIDGGDGGDEQYF. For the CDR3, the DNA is TGTGCCAGCATCGACGGCGGGGACGGGGGCGACGAGCAGTACTTC.